This entry lists 29 T cell receptor beta chains sequenced from one sample in a study of T cell responses to AZD1222 COVID-19 vaccine. Libraries were prepared by immunoSEQ multiplex PCR; TCRdb keeps only in-frame clonotypes and omits some of them. The table lists about 140,000 clones, more than 70% of them singletons. The specimen was peripheral blood, collected 28 days after the second AZD1222 dose. Receptors originate from an adult who received the AZD1222 COVID-19 vaccine.

This rearrangement joins TRBV14 to TRBJ2-7; D unclear. Germline-derived CDR1 and CDR2 are SGHDN and FVKESK. Trimming took off 2 bases at V and 2 bases at J, with 10 bases between the two ends. This CDR3 is 14 amino acids long. The CDR3 DNA reads TGTGCCAGCAGCCAATTCGGCGATACCTACGAGCAGTACTTC. This translates into CASSQFGDTYEQYF.

The count of this clone is one. The J gene is TRBJ1-5, the V gene TRBV21-1. TRBV21-1 is a pseudogene. This CDR3 is built from 15 residues. The chain's CDR3 is CASSKALAASGTQHF. Here the CDR3 DNA reads TGTGCCAGCAGCAAAGCGCTGGCAGCGTCTGGGACCCAGCATTTT.

The chain has TRBV10-1 and TRBJ1-5, with D perhaps matching TRBD1 (6 bases). The CDR3 runs 15 residues. CDR1 and CDR2 from the germline V gene are WNHNN and SYGVQD (reference sequence). V was pared by 7 bases and J by 0 bases, with 13 bases between. The chain's CDR3 is CASILRQDSNQPQHF. The CDR3 nucleotides are TGCGCCAGCATCCTGAGACAGGATAGCAATCAGCCCCAGCATTTT.

The chain carries TRBV11-1 and TRBJ1-2; 7 bases fit TRBD1. The CDR3 runs 15 residues. The V gene end was trimmed by 5 bases and the J gene end by 1 base; junction bases not matched to a gene: 7. The V gene's germline CDR1 is SGHAT and CDR2 FQDESV (reference sequence). CDR3 sequence reads: CASSLDTGVNYGYTF. CDR3 DNA sequence: TGTGCCAGCAGCCTGGACACAGGGGTTAACTATGGCTACACCTTC.

In its sample, this clone was seen once. CDR3 nucleotides: TGTGCCAGCAGCCCGGGGGGGAAGCGGGGCTACACCTTC. This sequence encodes CASSPGGKRGYTF. V and J are TRBV7-2 and TRBJ1-2; D is possibly TRBD1 (5 bases). V was shortened by 5 bases and J by 8 bases, with 15 bases between the two germline ends. CDR3 length: 13 residues. The germline V gene has CDR1 SGHTA and CDR2 FQGNSA.

This sequence joins TRBV4-3 and TRBJ2-1; maybe TRBD2 (7 bases). The germline V and J ends were trimmed by 0 bases and 6 bases, with 18 bases remaining between them. Germline CDR1 LGHNA, CDR2 YSLEER. CDR3 length: 17 amino acids. CDR3 loop: CASSQDAARGGRNEQFF. Here the CDR3 DNA reads TGCGCCAGCAGCCAAGATGCGGCTAGGGGGGGCCGCAATGAGCAGTTCTTC.

The chain joins TRBV19 to TRBJ2-7; 9 bases match TRBD1. The CDR3 is 16 residues long. Germline CDR1 reads LNHDA; CDR2 reads SQIVND (reference sequence). With 4 bases clipped from V and 2 bases from J, the junction kept 9 bases outside the gene matches. CDR3 DNA sequence: TGTGCCAGTAGTAACGTATTGGGACAGGGAACCTACGAGCAGTACTTC. Translation: CASSNVLGQGTYEQYF. The variable domain in full, with the rest retrieved from reference TRBV19 and TRBJ2-7, is DGGITQSPKYLFRKEGQNVTLSCEQNLNHDAMYWYRQDPGQGLRLIYYSQIVNDFQKGDIAEGYSVSREKKESFPLTVTSAQKNPTAFYLCASSNVLGQGTYEQYFGPGTRLTVT.

This clone has a handful of counts. J is TRBJ2-2 and V is TRBV9; D is undetermined. Trimming took off 0 bases at V and 6 bases at J, with 6 bases between the two ends. This CDR3 is built from 13 residues. Looked up from germline, CDR1 is SGDLS and CDR2 is YYNGEE. The CDR3 loop reads CASSVAAAGELFF. CDR3 sequence (DNA): TGTGCCAGCAGCGTAGCTGCGGCCGGGGAGCTGTTTTTT.

The chain links TRBV5-6 to TRBJ2-7; the match to TRBD2 covers 8 bases. Looked up from germline, CDR1 is SGHDT and CDR2 is YYEEEE. V gave up 6 bases and J gave up 4 bases; unmatched junction bases: 9. CDR3 size: 14 residues. The CDR3 reads CASNKAGVSYEQYF. CDR3 in DNA: TGTGCCAGCAACAAAGCGGGAGTTTCGTACGAGCAGTACTTC.

V is TRBV28 and J is TRBJ1-1; maybe TRBD1 (5 bases). The CDR3 has 15 amino acids. The V and J ends lost 4 bases and 7 bases respectively, with 19 bases between them. Germline V gives CDR1 MDHEN, CDR2 SYDVKM. CDR3 residues: CASSSPGTVKVEAFF. CDR3 coding DNA: TGTGCCAGCAGTTCCCCCGGGACGGTCAAGGTTGAAGCTTTCTTT.

V gene TRBV9 combines with J gene TRBJ2-2; 15 bases are shared with TRBD2. The CDR3 runs 20 residues. The J segment lost 0 bases and the V segment lost 0 bases, leaving 6 bases of the junction unmatched. CDR1 is SGDLS and CDR2 is YYNGEE in the germline V gene. The CDR3 DNA sequence: TGTGCCAGCAGCGTAGGGACTAGCGGGGGGGATATCGCGAACACCGGGGAGCTGTTTTTT. It specifies CASSVGTSGGDIANTGELFF.

This clone was seen only a few times. The V gene is TRBV5-1, the J gene TRBJ1-5; maybe TRBD1 (5 bases). The CDR3 length is 15 residues. Trimming removed 0 bases at V and 5 bases at J, with 12 bases between. Germline V gene sequence: CDR1 SGHRS, CDR2 YFSETQ. The CDR3 region has the DNA TGCGCCAGCAGCTTGGGGGACGGGAGTTATCAGCCCCAGCATTTT. This translates into CASSLGDGSYQPQHF.

The chain recombines TRBV6-1 with TRBJ2-7; D is ambiguous. CDR1 MNHNS and CDR2 SASEGT come from the germline V gene. V lost 0 bases, J lost 0 bases, and 0 bases lay in between. This CDR3 is built from 12 residues. The CDR3 region is CASSEASYEQYF. CDR3 coding DNA: TGTGCCAGCAGTGAAGCCTCCTACGAGCAGTACTTC.

The chain couples TRBV7-2 to TRBJ1-5; no definite D call. Trimming shortened V by 4 bases and J by 5 bases, and 15 bases separated the two germline ends. The CDR3 loop spans 15 amino acids. The germline V gene encodes CDR1 SGHTA and CDR2 FQGNSA. The CDR3 nucleotides are TGTGCCAGCAGCTCAACCGGACGGGCGGATCAGCCCCAGCATTTT. Translating it yields CASSSTGRADQPQHF.

This clone has only one observation. CDR3 DNA sequence: TGTGCCAGCAGCACTATCATATCTGGGGCCAACGTCCTGACTTTC. Translating it yields CASSTIISGANVLTF. The V call is TRBV7-8, the J call TRBJ2-6; D unresolved. CDR3 length: 15 residues. Germline CDR1 is SGHVS and CDR2 is FQNEAQ. The germline V and J ends were trimmed by 5 bases and 1 base, with 9 bases remaining between them. Based on the CDR3 plus reference TRBV7-8 and TRBJ2-6, the full variable domain is GAGVSQSPRYKVAKRGQDVALRCDPISGHVSLFWYQQALGQGPEFLTYFQNEAQLDKSGLPSDRFFAERPEGSVSTLKIQRTQQEDSAVYLCASSTIISGANVLTFGAGSRLTVL.

V gene TRBV19 combines with J gene TRBJ1-5, with TRBD1 as a possible D gene (6 bases). CDR1 is LNHDA and CDR2 is SQIVND in the germline V gene (reference sequence). The V gene lost 3 bases and the J gene lost 3 bases, with 12 bases spanning the gap. CDR3 length: 15 residues. The CDR3 bases are TGTGCCAGTAGTATGGGGGGGGCATTCAATCAGCCCCAGCATTTT. Protein product: CASSMGGAFNQPQHF.

The CDR3 region has the DNA TGTGCCAGCAGCTTAAAGCGGGGGGGAAGCTCCTACAATGAGCAGTTCTTC. Protein product: CASSLKRGGSSYNEQFF. This sequence joins TRBV13 and TRBJ2-1; 10 positions match TRBD2. V was pared by 2 bases and J by 0 bases, with 4 bases of the junction left unmatched. CDR3 length: 17 amino acids. Per germline, CDR1 PRHDT and CDR2 FYEKMQ (reference sequence).

The chain couples TRBV5-4 to TRBJ2-7, with a weak D call TRBD1 (7 bases). CDR1 is SGHNT, CDR2 YYREEE, per germline (reference sequence). CDR3 size: 15 residues. Trimming shortened V by 1 base and J by 3 bases, and 14 bases separated the two germline ends. The CDR3 protein is CASSLNPGGIYEQYF. The DNA for the CDR3 is TGTGCCAGCAGCTTGAATCCAGGGGGGATCTACGAGCAGTACTTC. The full variable domain, completed using reference TRBV5-4 and TRBJ2-7, is ETGVTQSPTHLIKTRGQQVTLRCSSQSGHNTVSWYQQALGQGPQFIFQYYREEENGRGNFPPRFSGLQFPNYSSELNVNALELDDSALYLCASSLNPGGIYEQYFGPGTRLTVT.

The V call is TRBV29-1, the J call TRBJ1-4; D ambiguous. CDR3 length: 12 residues. V gave up 5 bases and J gave up 4 bases, with 8 bases separating them. CDR1 and CDR2 from the germline V gene are SQVTM and ANQGSEA. The CDR3 nucleotides are TGCAGCGTTCGGGGATATAATGAAAAACTGTTTTTT. This translates into CSVRGYNEKLFF.

The rearrangement links TRBV11-2 to TRBJ2-1; tentative D call: TRBD2 (6 bases). Germline values: CDR1 SGHAT, CDR2 FQNNGV. Trimming removed 4 bases from V and 8 bases from J, with 12 bases in between. This CDR3 is 13 amino acids long. The CDR3 loop reads CASSSTAGDEQFF. Here the CDR3 DNA reads TGTGCCAGCAGCTCTACAGCGGGCGATGAGCAGTTCTTC. Together with reference TRBV11-2 and TRBJ2-1, the CDR3 gives the full variable domain: EAGVAQSPRYKIIEKRQSVAFWCNPISGHATLYWYQQILGQGPKLLIQFQNNGVVDDSQLPKDRFSAERLKGVDSTLKIQPAKLEDSAVYLCASSSTAGDEQFFGPGTRLTVL.

The gene calls are TRBV28 and TRBJ1-1, with D uncertain. The CDR3 runs to 16 residues. V was trimmed by 1 base and J by 1 base, leaving 13 bases between them. The germline CDR1 and CDR2 sequences are MDHEN and SYDVKM. CDR3 loop: CASSLLRTASNTEAFF. Here the CDR3 DNA reads TGTGCCAGCAGTTTATTAAGGACGGCCTCGAACACTGAAGCTTTCTTT. Full variable domain (outside the CDR3, taken from reference TRBV28 and TRBJ1-1): DVKVTQSSRYLVKRTGEKVFLECVQDMDHENMFWYRQDPGLGLRLIYFSYDVKMKEKGDIPEGYSVSREKKERFSLILESASTNQTSMYLCASSLLRTASNTEAFFGQGTRLTVV.

V usage is TRBV19 and J usage is TRBJ1-5, with no clear D. This CDR3 is built from 15 residues. V gave up 1 base and J gave up 2 bases, with 9 bases separating them. Germline assignment: CDR1 LNHDA and CDR2 SQIVND (reference sequence). The CDR3 is CASSIAVGRNQPQHF. Here the CDR3 DNA reads TGTGCCAGTAGTATAGCAGTTGGGCGCAATCAGCCCCAGCATTTT.

A few counts support this clone. The chain is built from TRBV5-1 and TRBJ1-2; TRBD1 agrees at 7 bases. The CDR3 is 13 amino acids. The J segment lost 8 bases and the V segment lost 6 bases, leaving 10 bases of the junction unmatched. Germline CDR1 reads SGHRS; CDR2 reads YFSETQ. The CDR3 loop reads CASTNDRARGYTF. The CDR3 coding sequence is TGCGCCAGCACCAACGACAGGGCCCGAGGCTACACCTTC.

This chain connects TRBV3-1 (or the pseudogene TRBV3-2) to TRBJ1-1; a possible D gene is TRBD1 (6 bases). With 4 bases removed from V and 0 bases from J, the gap between germline ends came to 12 bases. In germline, CDR1 is LGHDT, CDR2 YNNKEL (reference sequence). This CDR3 has 15 amino acids. In DNA, the CDR3 is TGTGCCAGCAGCCTAACGGGGGCCATGAACACTGAAGCTTTCTTT. The encoded protein is CASSLTGAMNTEAFF.

The genes are TRBV7-2 and TRBJ1-2; no definite D call. Trimming took 4 bases from V and 8 from J, leaving 17 bases between them. The CDR3 is made up of 14 amino acids. Per germline, CDR1 SGHTA and CDR2 FQGNSA. The CDR3: CASSSSGAAEGYTF. CDR3 nucleotide sequence: TGTGCCAGCAGCTCATCGGGCGCAGCGGAGGGCTACACCTTC.

The J gene is TRBJ1-1, the V gene TRBV19; D unclear. Germline loops: CDR1 LNHDA, CDR2 SQIVND (reference sequence). Trimming removed 4 bases at V and 10 bases at J, with 16 bases between. This CDR3 is built from 13 residues. The CDR3 region has the DNA TGTGCCAGTAGTAACTACCTCTACAATCCAGCTTTCTTT. It yields the protein CASSNYLYNPAFF.

This clone has at least ten counts. The CDR3 sequence: CASTPVFGGDYGYTF. The CDR3 DNA reads TGTGCCAGCACCCCAGTCTTTGGCGGGGACTATGGCTACACCTTC. The genes are TRBV3-1 (or the pseudogene TRBV3-2) and TRBJ1-2; no definite D call. Trimming took 7 bases from V and 3 from J, leaving 18 bases between them. This CDR3 spans 15 amino acids. Germline CDR1 and CDR2: LGHDT and YNNKEL (reference sequence).

The rearrangement joins TRBV7-9 to TRBJ1-1; tentatively, D is TRBD1 (6 bases). Trimming removed 0 bases at V and 8 bases at J, with 10 bases between. Per germline, CDR1 SEHNR and CDR2 FQNEAQ (reference sequence). CDR3 length: 13 residues. This CDR3 reads CASSLAEDREAFF. CDR3 nucleotide sequence: TGTGCCAGCAGCTTAGCGGAGGACAGAGAAGCTTTCTTT.

The chain combines TRBV3-1 (or the pseudogene TRBV3-2) with TRBJ2-3; D not certain. CDR3 size: 12 residues. Germline assignment: CDR1 LGHDT and CDR2 YNNKEL (reference sequence). V lost 0 bases to trimming and J lost 6 bases, with 4 bases between them. The CDR3 reads CASSQDTDTQYF. The CDR3 DNA follows: TGTGCCAGCAGCCAAGATACGGATACGCAGTATTTT.